This TCR beta chain stems from a study of beta chain features in type 1 diabetes. cDNA synthesis used the whole RNA isolate, giving expressed TCRB sequences. Sequencing was performed with immunoSEQ multiplex PCR; in TCRdb, only in-frame clones are kept and a portion is missing. The table includes hundreds of thousands of clones, over 12% detected once. Markers CD45RO/CCR7/CD25/CD127/CD95/CD27 served to sort CD4+ naive, central memory, regulatory and stem cell-like memory cells. V lost 4 bases, J lost 1 base, and 8 bases stayed unmatched. CDR1 is SGDLS and CDR2 is YYNGEE in the germline V gene. The CDR3 is 17 residues long. This clone occurred a few times. Its antigen is as yet unknown. Regarding the study as a whole: There were fewer insertions and more deletions at the VDJ junctions of type 1 diabetes patients. Among all four CD4+ subsets, Type 1 diabetes patients had TCRB CDR3s that were moderately but significantly shorter.

This sequence was found in a man younger than 35 with type 1 diabetes. This chain joins TRBV9 and TRBJ2-2; 9 bases match TRBD2. The sequenced material came from naive CD4+ T cells from blood. Written as DNA, the CDR3 is TGTGCCAGCAGCCAACGACTGACTAGCGGGAACACCGGGGAGCTGTTTTTT. It specifies CASSQRLTSGNTGELFF. Drawing the rest from reference TRBV9 and TRBJ2-2, the complete variable domain is DSGVTQTPKHLITATGQRVTLRCSPRSGDLSVYWYQQSLDQGLQFLIQYYNGEERAKGNILERFSAQQFPDLHSELNLSSLELGDSALYFCASSQRLTSGNTGELFFGEGSRLTVL.